Listed here are 8 T cell receptor beta chains from one sample, sequenced in a study of blood T cells in healthy people across ages. Primed by a sample-barcoded 5' primer and a J-beta primer mix, a second PCR proceeded for about 6 to 12 cycles. MiXCR, run by TCRdb on the 5' RACE reads, gives a single entry per CDR3 protein. The sample records 1,300,000 or so distinct CDR3 sequences, almost 60% being singletons. The sequenced sample consisted of blood. All receptors derive from a man younger than 30 in good health.

J is TRBJ2-1 and V is TRBV7-2; D is possibly TRBD2 (5 bases). The CDR3 loop spans 16 amino acids. Deletions cut 0 bases from V and 7 bases from J, with 16 bases between. Germline V gene data show CDR1 as SGHTA and CDR2 as FQGNSA. The CDR3 loop is CASSLAAGASQNEQFF. In nucleotides, the CDR3 is TGTGCCAGCAGCTTAGCGGCGGGCGCCTCCCAAAATGAGCAGTTCTTC. The full variable domain, completed using reference TRBV7-2 and TRBJ2-1, is GAGVSQSPSNKVTEKGKDVELRCDPISGHTALYWYRQSLGQGLEFLIYFQGNSAPDKSGLPSDRFSAERTGGSVSTLTIQRTQQEDSAVYLCASSLAAGASQNEQFFGPGTRLTVL.

Here the CDR3 reads CASTESKLRGYEQYF. The CDR3 nucleotides read TGTGCCAGCACCGAATCGAAATTGCGGGGCTACGAGCAGTACTTC. The chain couples TRBV6-6 to TRBJ2-7; D possibly corresponds to TRBD2 (6 bases). Trimming removed 7 bases at V and 3 bases at J, with 19 bases between. The germline V gene has CDR1 MNHNY and CDR2 SVGAGI (reference sequence). The CDR3 has 15 residues.

The V call is TRBV4-3, the J call TRBJ2-1; weak D call: TRBD2 (6 bases). Trimming left V 7 bases short and J 10 bases short, with 14 bases between. CDR1 is LGHNA, CDR2 YSLEER, per germline. The CDR3 is 12 amino acids. The CDR3 DNA is TGCGCCAGCACCTTAAATGGGGGGGAGCAGTTCTTC. Encoded protein: CASTLNGGEQFF.

The chain uses TRBV9 and TRBJ2-5; 10 positions match TRBD1. The J call may be in error: the DNA end matches TRBJ2-7 better. In germline, CDR1 is SGDLS, CDR2 YYNGEE. The CDR3 contains 17 residues. The DNA of the CDR3 is TGTGCCAGCAGCTCTCATCCAGGGACAGGGGATTTCTACGAGCAGTACTTC. This sequence encodes CASSSHPGTGDFYEQYF.

J is TRBJ2-1 and V is TRBV7-6; 7 nucleotides match TRBD2. Germline values: CDR1 SGHVS, CDR2 FNYEAQ. The CDR3 is made up of 15 amino acids. The ends lost 1 base at V and 6 bases at J; junction bases unmatched: 6. CDR3 DNA: TGTGCCAGCAGCTTAGGCACCGGGACTATCAATGAGCAGTTCTTC. Protein product: CASSLGTGTINEQFF.

This sequence joins TRBV7-2 and TRBJ2-1; D not resolved. The germline V gene has CDR1 SGHTA and CDR2 FQGNSA. The V end lost 0 bases, the J end lost 9 bases, and 6 bases lay between the germline ends. The CDR3 consists of 12 residues. CDR3 in amino acids: CASSLAVGEQFF. The CDR3 region has the DNA TGTGCCAGCAGCTTAGCAGTGGGTGAGCAGTTCTTC.

This chain uses TRBV20-1 with TRBJ2-1; D is uncertain. The CDR3 spans 11 residues. V was shortened by 2 bases and J by 6 bases, with 5 bases between the two germline ends. The germline V gene encodes CDR1 DFQATT and CDR2 SNEGSKA (reference sequence). CDR3 protein: CSARHVNEQFF. The CDR3 DNA follows: TGCAGTGCTAGACATGTCAATGAGCAGTTCTTC.

This chain links TRBV10-2 with TRBJ2-7; D gene uncertain. Trimming took off 6 bases at V and 5 bases at J, with 5 bases between the two ends. Per germline, CDR1 WSHSY and CDR2 SAAADI. This CDR3 has 10 residues. The CDR3 bases are TGCGCCAGCAGAGCGAACGAGCAGTACTTC. Its protein product is CASRANEQYF.